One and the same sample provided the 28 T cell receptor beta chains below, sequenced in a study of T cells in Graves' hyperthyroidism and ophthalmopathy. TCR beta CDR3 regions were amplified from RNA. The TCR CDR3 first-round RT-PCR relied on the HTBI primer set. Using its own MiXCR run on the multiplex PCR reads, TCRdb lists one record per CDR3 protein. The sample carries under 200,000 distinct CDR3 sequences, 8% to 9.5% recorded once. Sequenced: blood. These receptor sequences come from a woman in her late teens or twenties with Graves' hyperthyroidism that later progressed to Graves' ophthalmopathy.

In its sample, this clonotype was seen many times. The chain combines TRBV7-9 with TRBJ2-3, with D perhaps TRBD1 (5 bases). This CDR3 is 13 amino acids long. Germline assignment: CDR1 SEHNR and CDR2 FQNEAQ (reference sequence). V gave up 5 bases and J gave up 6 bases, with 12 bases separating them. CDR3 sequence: CASSLLRVDTQYF. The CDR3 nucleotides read TGTGCCAGCAGCCTCCTCAGGGTGGATACGCAGTATTTT.

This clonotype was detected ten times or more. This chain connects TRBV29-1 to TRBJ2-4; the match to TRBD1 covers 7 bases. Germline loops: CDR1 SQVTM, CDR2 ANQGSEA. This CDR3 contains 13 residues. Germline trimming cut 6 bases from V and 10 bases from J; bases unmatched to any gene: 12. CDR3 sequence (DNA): TGCAGCGTGACAGGGTCTTCCTCCATAATTCAGTACTTC. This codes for CSVTGSSSIIQYF.

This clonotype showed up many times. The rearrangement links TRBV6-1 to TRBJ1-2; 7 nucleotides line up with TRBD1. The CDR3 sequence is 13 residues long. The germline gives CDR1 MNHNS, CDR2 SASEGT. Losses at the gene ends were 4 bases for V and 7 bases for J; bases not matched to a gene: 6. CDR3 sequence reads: CASSATGWGGYTF. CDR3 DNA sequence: TGTGCCAGCAGTGCGACAGGGTGGGGTGGCTACACCTTC.

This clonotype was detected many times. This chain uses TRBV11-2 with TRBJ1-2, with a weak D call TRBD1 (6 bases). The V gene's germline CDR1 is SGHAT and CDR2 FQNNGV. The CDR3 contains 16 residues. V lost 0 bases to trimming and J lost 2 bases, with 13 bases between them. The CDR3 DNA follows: TGTGCCAGCAGCTTAGATCTCATGGGGGGCAACTATGGCTACACCTTC. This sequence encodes CASSLDLMGGNYGYTF. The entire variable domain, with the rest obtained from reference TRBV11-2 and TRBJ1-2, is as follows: EAGVAQSPRYKIIEKRQSVAFWCNPISGHATLYWYQQILGQGPKLLIQFQNNGVVDDSQLPKDRFSAERLKGVDSTLKIQPAKLEDSAVYLCASSLDLMGGNYGYTFGSGTRLTVV.

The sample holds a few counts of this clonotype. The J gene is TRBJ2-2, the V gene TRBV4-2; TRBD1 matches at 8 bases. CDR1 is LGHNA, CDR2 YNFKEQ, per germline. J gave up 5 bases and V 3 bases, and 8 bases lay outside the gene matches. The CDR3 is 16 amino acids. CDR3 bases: TGTGCCAGCAGCCACTCGACAGGGGCCGCAACCGGGGAGCTGTTTTTT. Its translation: CASSHSTGAATGELFF.

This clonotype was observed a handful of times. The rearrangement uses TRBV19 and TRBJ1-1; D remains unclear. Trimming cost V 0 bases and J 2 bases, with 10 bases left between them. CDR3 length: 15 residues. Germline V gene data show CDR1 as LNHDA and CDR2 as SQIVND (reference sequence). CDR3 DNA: TGTGCCAGTAGTATAGATCCGACGGGTAACACTGAAGCTTTCTTT. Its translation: CASSIDPTGNTEAFF.

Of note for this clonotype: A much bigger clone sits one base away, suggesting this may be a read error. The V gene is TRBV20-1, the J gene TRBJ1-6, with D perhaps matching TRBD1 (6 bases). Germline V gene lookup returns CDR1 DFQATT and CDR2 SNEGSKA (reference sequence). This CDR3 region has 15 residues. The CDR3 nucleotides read TGCAGTGCTAGGGGGGCGGGGTCTTATAATTCACCCCCCCACTTT. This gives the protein CSARGAGSYNSPPHF.

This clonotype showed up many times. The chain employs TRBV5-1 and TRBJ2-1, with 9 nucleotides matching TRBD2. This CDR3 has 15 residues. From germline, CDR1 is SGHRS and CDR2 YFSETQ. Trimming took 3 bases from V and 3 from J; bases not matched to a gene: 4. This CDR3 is CASSWGTSSYNEQFF. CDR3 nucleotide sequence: TGCGCCAGCAGCTGGGGGACTAGCAGCTACAATGAGCAGTTCTTC.

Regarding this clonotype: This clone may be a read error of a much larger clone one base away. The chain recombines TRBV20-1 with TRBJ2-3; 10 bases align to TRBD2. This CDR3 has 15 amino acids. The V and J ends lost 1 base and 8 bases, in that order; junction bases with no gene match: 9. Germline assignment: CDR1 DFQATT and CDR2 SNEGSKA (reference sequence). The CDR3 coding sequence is TGCAGTGCTAGAGGTCAAGCGGGAGGGGTAGTTACGCAGTATTTT. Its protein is CSARGQAGGVVTQYF.

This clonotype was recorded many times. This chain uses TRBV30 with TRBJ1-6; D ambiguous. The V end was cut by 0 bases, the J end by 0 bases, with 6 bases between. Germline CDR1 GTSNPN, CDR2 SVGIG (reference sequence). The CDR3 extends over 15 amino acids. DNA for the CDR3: TGTGCCTGGAGTGTCAGCGGCTCCTATAATTCACCCCTCCACTTT. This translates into CAWSVSGSYNSPLHF. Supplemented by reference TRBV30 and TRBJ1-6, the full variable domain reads SQTIHQWPATLVQPVGSPLSLECTVEGTSNPNLYWYRQAAGRGLQLLFYSVGIGQISSEVPQNLSASRPQDRQFILSSKKLLLSDSGFYLCAWSVSGSYNSPLHFGNGTRLTVT.

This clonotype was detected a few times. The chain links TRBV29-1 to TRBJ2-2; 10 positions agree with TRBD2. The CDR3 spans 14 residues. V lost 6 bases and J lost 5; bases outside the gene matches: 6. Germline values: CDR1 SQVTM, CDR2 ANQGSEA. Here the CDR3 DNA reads TGCAGCGTCCTAGCGGGGGAGGAAACCGGGGAGCTGTTTTTT. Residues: CSVLAGEETGELFF.

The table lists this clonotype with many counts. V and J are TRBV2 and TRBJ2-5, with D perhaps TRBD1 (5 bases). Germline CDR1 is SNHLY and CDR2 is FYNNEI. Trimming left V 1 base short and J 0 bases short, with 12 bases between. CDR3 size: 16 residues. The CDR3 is CASSEDSQGYQETQYF. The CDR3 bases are TGTGCCAGCAGTGAAGACTCGCAGGGCTACCAAGAGACCCAGTACTTC.

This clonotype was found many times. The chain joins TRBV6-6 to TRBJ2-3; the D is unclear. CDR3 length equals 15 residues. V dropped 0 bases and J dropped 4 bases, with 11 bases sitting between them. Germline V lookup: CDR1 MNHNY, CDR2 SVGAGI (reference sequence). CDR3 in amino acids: CASSYSADWSDTQYF. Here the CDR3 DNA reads TGTGCCAGCAGTTACTCGGCAGATTGGTCAGATACGCAGTATTTT.

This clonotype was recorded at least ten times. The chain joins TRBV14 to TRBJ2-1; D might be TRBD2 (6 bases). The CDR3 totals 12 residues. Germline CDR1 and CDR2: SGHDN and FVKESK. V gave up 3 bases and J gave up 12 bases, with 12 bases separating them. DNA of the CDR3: TGTGCCAGCAGCCAGACTAGTCCTTGGCAGTTCTTC. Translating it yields CASSQTSPWQFF.

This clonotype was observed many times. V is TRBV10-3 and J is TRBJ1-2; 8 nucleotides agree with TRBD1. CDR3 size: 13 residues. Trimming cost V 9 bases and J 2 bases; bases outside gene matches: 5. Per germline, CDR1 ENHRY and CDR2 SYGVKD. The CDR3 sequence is CAITGQGNYGYTF. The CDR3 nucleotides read TGTGCCATTACAGGACAGGGAAACTATGGCTACACCTTC.

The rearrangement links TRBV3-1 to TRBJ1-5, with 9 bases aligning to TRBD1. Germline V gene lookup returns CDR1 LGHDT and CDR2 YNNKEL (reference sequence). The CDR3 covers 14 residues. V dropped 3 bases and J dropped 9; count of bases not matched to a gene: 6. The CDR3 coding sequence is TGTGCCAGCAGCCAGGGACAGGGTAGGTGGCCCCAGCATTTT. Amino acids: CASSQGQGRWPQHF.

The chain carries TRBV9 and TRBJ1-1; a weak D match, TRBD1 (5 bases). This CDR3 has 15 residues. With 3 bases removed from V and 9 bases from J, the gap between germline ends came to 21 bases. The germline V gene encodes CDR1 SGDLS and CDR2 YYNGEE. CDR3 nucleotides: TGTGCCAGCAGCGCTTCTGGGAGGGAAGGGGAGAAAGCTTTCTTT. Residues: CASSASGREGEKAFF.

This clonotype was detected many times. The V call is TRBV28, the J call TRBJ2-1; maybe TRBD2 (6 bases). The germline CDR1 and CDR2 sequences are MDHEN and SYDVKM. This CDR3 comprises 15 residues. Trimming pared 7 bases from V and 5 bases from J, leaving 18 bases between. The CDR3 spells CASTLVGGRNNEQFF. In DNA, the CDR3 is TGTGCCAGCACCCTGGTCGGGGGAAGAAACAATGAGCAGTTCTTC.

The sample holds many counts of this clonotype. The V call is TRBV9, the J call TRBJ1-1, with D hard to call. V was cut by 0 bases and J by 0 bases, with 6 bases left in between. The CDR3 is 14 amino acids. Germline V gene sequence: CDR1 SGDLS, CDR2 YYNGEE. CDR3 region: CASSVGSMNTEAFF. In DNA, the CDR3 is TGTGCCAGCAGCGTAGGTTCCATGAACACTGAAGCTTTCTTT.

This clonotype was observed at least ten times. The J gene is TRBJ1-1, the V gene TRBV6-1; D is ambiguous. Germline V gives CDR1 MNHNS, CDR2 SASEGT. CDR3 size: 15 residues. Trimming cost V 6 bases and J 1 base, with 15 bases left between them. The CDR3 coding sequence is TGTGCCAGCAGGGCCAGTAGGCAGAGGAACACTGAAGCTTTCTTT. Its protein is CASRASRQRNTEAFF.

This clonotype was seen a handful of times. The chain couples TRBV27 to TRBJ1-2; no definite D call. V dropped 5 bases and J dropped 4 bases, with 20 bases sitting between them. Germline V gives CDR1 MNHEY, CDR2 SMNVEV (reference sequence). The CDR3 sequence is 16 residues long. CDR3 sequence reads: CASSPSHPTWGYGYTF. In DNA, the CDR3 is TGTGCCAGCAGTCCGTCCCACCCAACGTGGGGCTATGGCTACACCTTC.

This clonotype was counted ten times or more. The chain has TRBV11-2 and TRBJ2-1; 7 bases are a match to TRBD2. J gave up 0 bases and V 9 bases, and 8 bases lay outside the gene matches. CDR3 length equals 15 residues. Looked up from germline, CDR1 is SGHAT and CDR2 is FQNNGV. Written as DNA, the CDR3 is TGTGCCAGTCGAGCGGGGAAGAGCTCCTACAATGAGCAGTTCTTC. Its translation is CASRAGKSSYNEQFF. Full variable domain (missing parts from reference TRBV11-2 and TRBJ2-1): EAGVAQSPRYKIIEKRQSVAFWCNPISGHATLYWYQQILGQGPKLLIQFQNNGVVDDSQLPKDRFSAERLKGVDSTLKIQPAKLEDSAVYLCASRAGKSSYNEQFFGPGTRLTVL.

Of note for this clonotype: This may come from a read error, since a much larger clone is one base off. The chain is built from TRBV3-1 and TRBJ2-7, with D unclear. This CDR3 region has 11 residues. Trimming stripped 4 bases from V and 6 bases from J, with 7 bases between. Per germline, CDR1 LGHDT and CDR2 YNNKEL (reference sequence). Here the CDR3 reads CASSPESEQYF. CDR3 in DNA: TGTGCCAGCAGCCCGGAGAGCGAGCAGTACTTC.

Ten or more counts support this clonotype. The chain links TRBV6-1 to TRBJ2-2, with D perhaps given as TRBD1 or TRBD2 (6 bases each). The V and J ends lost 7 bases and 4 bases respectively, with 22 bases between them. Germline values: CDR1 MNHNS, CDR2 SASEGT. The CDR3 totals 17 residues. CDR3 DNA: TGTGCCAGCACCGACTTACTTGGGGGGCGCGTCACCGGGGAGCTGTTTTTT. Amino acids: CASTDLLGGRVTGELFF.

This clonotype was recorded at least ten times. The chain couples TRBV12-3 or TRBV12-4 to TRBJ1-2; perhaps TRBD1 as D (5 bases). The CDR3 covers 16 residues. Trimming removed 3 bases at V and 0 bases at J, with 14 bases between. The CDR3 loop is CASSFSGTKANYGYTF. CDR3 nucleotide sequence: TGTGCCAGCAGTTTTTCGGGGACCAAAGCTAACTATGGCTACACCTTC.

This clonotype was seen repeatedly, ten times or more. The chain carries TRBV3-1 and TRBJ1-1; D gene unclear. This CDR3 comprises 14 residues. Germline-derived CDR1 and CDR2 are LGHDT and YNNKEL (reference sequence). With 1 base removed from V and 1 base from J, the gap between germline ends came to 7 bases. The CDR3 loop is CASSQGYGNTEAFF. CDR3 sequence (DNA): TGTGCCAGCAGCCAAGGCTACGGGAACACTGAAGCTTTCTTT.

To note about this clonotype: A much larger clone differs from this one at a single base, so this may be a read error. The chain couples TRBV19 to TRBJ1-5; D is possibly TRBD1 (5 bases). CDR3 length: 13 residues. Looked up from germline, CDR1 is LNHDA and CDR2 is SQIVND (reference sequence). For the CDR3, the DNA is TGTGCCAGTAGCCGGGGCCGGGATCAGCCCCGGCATTTT. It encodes CASSRGRDQPRHF.

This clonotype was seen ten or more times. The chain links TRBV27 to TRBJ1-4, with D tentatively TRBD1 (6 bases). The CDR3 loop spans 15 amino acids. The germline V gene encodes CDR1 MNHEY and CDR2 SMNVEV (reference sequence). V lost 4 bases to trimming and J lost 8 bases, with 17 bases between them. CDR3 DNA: TGTGCCAGCAGTTCGTTCCGGACGAGGGGGGAAAAACTGTTTTTT. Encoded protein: CASSSFRTRGEKLFF.